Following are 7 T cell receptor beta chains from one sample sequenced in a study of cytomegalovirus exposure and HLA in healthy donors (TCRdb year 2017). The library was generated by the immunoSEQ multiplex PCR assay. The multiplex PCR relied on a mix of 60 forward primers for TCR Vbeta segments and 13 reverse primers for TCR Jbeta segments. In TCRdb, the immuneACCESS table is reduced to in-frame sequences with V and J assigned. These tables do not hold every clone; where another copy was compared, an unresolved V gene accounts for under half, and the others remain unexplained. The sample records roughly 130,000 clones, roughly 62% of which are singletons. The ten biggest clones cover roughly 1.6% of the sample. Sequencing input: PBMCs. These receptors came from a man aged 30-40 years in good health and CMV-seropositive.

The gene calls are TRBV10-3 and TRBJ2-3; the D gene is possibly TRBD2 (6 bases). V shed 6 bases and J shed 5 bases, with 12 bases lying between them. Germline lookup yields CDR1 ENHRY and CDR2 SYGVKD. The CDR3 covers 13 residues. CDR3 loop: CAIREGVGDTQYF. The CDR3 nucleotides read TGTGCCATCAGGGAGGGAGTTGGAGATACGCAGTATTTT.

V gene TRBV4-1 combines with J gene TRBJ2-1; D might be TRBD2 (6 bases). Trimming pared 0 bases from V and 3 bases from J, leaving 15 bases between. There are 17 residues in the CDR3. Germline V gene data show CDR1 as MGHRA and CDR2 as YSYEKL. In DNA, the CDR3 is TGCGCCAGCAGCCAAGATCTTGCGGGATCAGGCTACAATGAGCAGTTCTTC. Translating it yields CASSQDLAGSGYNEQFF.

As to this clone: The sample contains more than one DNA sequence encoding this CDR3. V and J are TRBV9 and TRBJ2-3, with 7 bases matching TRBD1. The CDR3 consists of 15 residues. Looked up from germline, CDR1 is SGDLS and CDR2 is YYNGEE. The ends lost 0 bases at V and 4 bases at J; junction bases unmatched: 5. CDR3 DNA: TGTGCCAGCAGCGTAGATGGTAGGGGGCCAGATACGCAGTATTTT. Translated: CASSVDGRGPDTQYF.

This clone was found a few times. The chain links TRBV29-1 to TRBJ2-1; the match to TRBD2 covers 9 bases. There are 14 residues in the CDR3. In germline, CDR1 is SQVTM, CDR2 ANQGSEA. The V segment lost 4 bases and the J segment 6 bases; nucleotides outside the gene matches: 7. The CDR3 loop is CSVAVVAGANEQFF. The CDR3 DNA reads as TGCAGCGTTGCGGTAGTAGCGGGAGCCAATGAGCAGTTCTTC.

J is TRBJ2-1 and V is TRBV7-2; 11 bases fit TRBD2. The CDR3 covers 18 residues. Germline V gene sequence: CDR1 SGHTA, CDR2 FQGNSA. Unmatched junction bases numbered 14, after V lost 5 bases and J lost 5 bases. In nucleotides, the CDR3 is TGTGCCAGCAGCCTCCAGCCGCCTAGCGGGGGGCGCCACAATGAGCAGTTCTTC. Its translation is CASSLQPPSGGRHNEQFF.

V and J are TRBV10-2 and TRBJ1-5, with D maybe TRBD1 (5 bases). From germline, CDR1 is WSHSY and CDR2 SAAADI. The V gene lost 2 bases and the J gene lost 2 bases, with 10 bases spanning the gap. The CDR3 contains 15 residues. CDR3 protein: CASSEGAVGNQPQHF. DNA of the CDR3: TGCGCCAGCAGTGAGGGGGCCGTCGGCAATCAGCCCCAGCATTTT.

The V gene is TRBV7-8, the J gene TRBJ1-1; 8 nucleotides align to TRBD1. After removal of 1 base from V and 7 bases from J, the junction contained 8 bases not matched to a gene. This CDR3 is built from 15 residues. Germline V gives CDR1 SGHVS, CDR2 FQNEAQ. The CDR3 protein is CASSLVVSGGGEAFF. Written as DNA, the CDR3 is TGTGCCAGCAGCTTAGTTGTTTCAGGGGGCGGTGAAGCTTTCTTT.